The 21 T cell receptor beta chains listed next were all sequenced from one sample in a study of CD8 T cells in ankylosing spondylitis (TCRdb year 2017). The library was generated by 5' RACE. Instrument used: Illumina HiSeq 2500. TCRdb redid the processing of the public reads, applying fastp at Q25 and MiXCR, and retained in-frame beta chains. Here each entry gathers all rows of one CDR3 protein and keeps the most common genes and DNA. The table for this sample lists about 360,000 distinct CDR3 sequences; 20% of them were counted only once. Roughly 13% of the sample is in the top ten clones. Sequenced input: blood, either unsorted or a sorted T cell fraction (not recorded which). Receptors were obtained from a male donor with ankylosing spondylitis or in good health (not recorded which).

This clonotype was picked up a small number of times. This chain uses TRBV10-1 with TRBJ2-1; 12 bases agree with TRBD2. Germline assignment: CDR1 WNHNN and CDR2 SYGVQD (reference sequence). This CDR3 contains 16 residues. J gave up 9 bases and V 0 bases, and 6 bases lay outside the gene matches. The CDR3: CASSESLAGGPAEQFF. CDR3 DNA sequence: TGCGCCAGCAGTGAGTCGCTAGCGGGGGGGCCGGCTGAGCAGTTCTTC.

The rearrangement joins TRBV9 to TRBJ2-1, with D possibly matching TRBD2 (7 bases). V was trimmed by 0 bases and J by 4 bases, leaving 17 bases between them. In germline, CDR1 is SGDLS, CDR2 YYNGEE. The CDR3 sequence is 17 residues long. In DNA, the CDR3 is TGTGCCAGCAGCGTAGCTTTGGGGGCGGGGGTGTACAATGAGCAGTTCTTC. This translates into CASSVALGAGVYNEQFF.

The rearrangement uses TRBV29-1 and TRBJ2-1; TRBD1 might be the D (6 bases). Germline V CDR1 and CDR2: SQVTM, ANQGSEA. The V end was cut by 7 bases, the J end by 1 base, with 14 bases between. CDR3 length: 14 residues. The CDR3 DNA reads as TGCAGCGCCATGGACAGCGATTCCTACAATGAGCAGTTCTTC. This translates into CSAMDSDSYNEQFF.

This clonotype was seen a handful of times. V and J are TRBV4-1 and TRBJ1-2; D is unresolved. The V gene's germline CDR1 is MGHRA and CDR2 YSYEKL. CDR3 length: 13 amino acids. Trimming removed 4 bases at V and 4 bases at J, with 10 bases between. CDR3: CASSLVESYGYTF. CDR3 bases: TGCGCCAGCAGCCTGGTAGAAAGCTATGGCTACACCTTC.

This clonotype was picked up many times. This chain links TRBV5-1 with TRBJ2-2, with D perhaps assigned TRBD1 or TRBD2 (5 bases each). The CDR3 length is 14 residues. Germline CDR1 reads SGHRS; CDR2 reads YFSETQ. V lost 7 bases and J lost 2, with 12 bases in between. Here the CDR3 reads CASGTTVNTGELFF. The CDR3 DNA is TGCGCCAGCGGGACGACAGTAAACACCGGGGAGCTGTTTTTT.

The rearrangement links TRBV5-6 to TRBJ2-1, with 9 bases matching TRBD1. The V gene end was trimmed by 6 bases and the J gene end by 2 bases; junction bases not matched to a gene: 6. This CDR3 has 15 residues. The germline gives CDR1 SGHDT, CDR2 YYEEEE. The CDR3 DNA follows: TGTGCCAGCATCAATGACAGGGGGGCCTACAATGAGCAGTTCTTC. Its translation is CASINDRGAYNEQFF.

This clonotype was observed a handful of times. The chain carries TRBV29-1 and TRBJ2-1; 10 bases are shared with TRBD1. The trim removed 7 bases at V and 7 bases at J, leaving 13 bases unmatched. The germline CDR1 and CDR2 sequences are SQVTM and ANQGSEA. CDR3 size: 15 residues. CDR3 protein: CSALSTGGAGNEQFF. Written as DNA, the CDR3 is TGCAGCGCTTTATCGACAGGGGGCGCAGGAAATGAGCAGTTCTTC.

This clonotype has a handful of counts. The V and J genes are TRBV15 and TRBJ1-4, with 7 bases fitting TRBD1. The trim removed 11 bases at V and 4 bases at J, leaving 7 bases unmatched. Per germline, CDR1 LNHNV and CDR2 YYDKDF (reference sequence). The CDR3 is 13 residues long. The CDR3 loop reads CASAGTDNEKLFF. The CDR3 DNA sequence: TGTGCCTCAGCCGGGACAGATAATGAAAAACTGTTTTTT. The full variable domain, rest sourced from reference TRBV15 and TRBJ1-4, is DAMVIQNPRYQVTQFGKPVTLSCSQTLNHNVMYWYQQKSSQAPKLLFHYYDKDFNNEADTPDNFQSRRPNTSFCFLDIRSPGLGDTAMYLCASAGTDNEKLFFGSGTQLSVL.

This clonotype came up a few times. V and J are TRBV7-9 and TRBJ2-1; D may correspond to TRBD1 or TRBD2 (6 bases each). This CDR3 is built from 16 residues. Per the germline V gene, CDR1 is SEHNR and CDR2 is FQNEAQ (reference sequence). The V gene lost 3 bases and the J gene lost 8 bases, with 20 bases spanning the gap. The chain's CDR3 is CASSFDRRGSIDEQFF. CDR3 bases: TGTGCCAGCAGCTTCGACAGGAGGGGAAGTATCGATGAGCAGTTCTTC.

V is TRBV20-1 and J is TRBJ2-1, with D uncertain. V lost 6 bases to trimming and J lost 2 bases, with 17 bases between them. Germline V gene sequence: CDR1 DFQATT, CDR2 SNEGSKA (reference sequence). The CDR3 is 15 amino acids. The CDR3 nucleotides are TGCAGTGCGCCGACGCATGGTGACCCCTACAATGAGCAGTTCTTC. Amino acid sequence: CSAPTHGDPYNEQFF.

This clonotype was found a few times. The chain uses TRBV9 and TRBJ1-4; TRBD1 is a possible D gene (5 bases). CDR3 length: 14 residues. V lost 3 bases to trimming and J lost 8 bases, with 14 bases between them. Germline V gene data show CDR1 as SGDLS and CDR2 as YYNGEE. CDR3 sequence (DNA): TGTGCCAGCAGCGAGACGGGGCAGGGCGAAAAACTGTTTTTT. This encodes CASSETGQGEKLFF.

The chain employs TRBV7-6 and TRBJ2-4; 11 positions agree with TRBD2. The CDR3 is 15 residues long. Germline CDR1 SGHVS, CDR2 FNYEAQ. Unmatched junction bases numbered 7, after V lost 5 bases and J lost 7 bases. CDR3 loop: CASSPGLAGGNIQYF. The CDR3 bases are TGTGCCAGCAGCCCCGGGCTAGCGGGGGGTAACATTCAGTACTTC.

This clonotype was counted many times. V and J are TRBV12-3 or TRBV12-4 and TRBJ2-2; 9 nucleotides match TRBD1. The CDR3 is 14 amino acids. The J segment lost 3 bases and the V segment lost 6 bases, leaving 2 bases of the junction unmatched. CDR3 sequence (DNA): TGTGCCAGCAGCACAGGGGGCTACACCGGGGAGCTGTTTTTT. Amino acid sequence: CASSTGGYTGELFF.

This chain links TRBV11-2 with TRBJ1-6, with TRBD1 matching over 7 bases. V shed 7 bases, J shed 8 bases, and the junction held 2 bases outside the gene matches. The CDR3 is 12 residues long. Looked up from germline, CDR1 is SGHAT and CDR2 is FQNNGV. The CDR3 sequence: CASNDRDSPLHF. The CDR3 region has the DNA TGTGCCAGCAACGACAGGGATTCACCCCTCCACTTT. Supplemented by reference TRBV11-2 and TRBJ1-6, the full variable domain reads EAGVAQSPRYKIIEKRQSVAFWCNPISGHATLYWYQQILGQGPKLLIQFQNNGVVDDSQLPKDRFSAERLKGVDSTLKIQPAKLEDSAVYLCASNDRDSPLHFGNGTRLTVT.

The genes are TRBV5-1 and TRBJ2-7, with TRBD2 as a possible D gene (6 bases). The germline V gene has CDR1 SGHRS and CDR2 YFSETQ. V lost 5 bases and J lost 0, with 12 bases in between. The CDR3 runs to 14 residues. CDR3 nucleotides: TGCGCCAGCAGATCGGAGGGGTCCTCCTACGAGCAGTACTTC. This codes for CASRSEGSSYEQYF.

This sequence joins TRBV9 and TRBJ2-3, with unresolved D. Trimming pared 1 base from V and 5 bases from J, leaving 11 bases between. The CDR3 length is 14 residues. Germline values: CDR1 SGDLS, CDR2 YYNGEE. The CDR3 DNA follows: TGTGCCAGCAGCGTATACGCATCCGAAGATACGCAGTATTTT. Amino acid sequence: CASSVYASEDTQYF.

The gene calls are TRBV12-3 or TRBV12-4 and TRBJ2-3; the match to TRBD1 covers 8 bases. This CDR3 contains 14 residues. V lost 6 bases, J lost 4 bases, and 6 bases stayed unmatched. The CDR3 coding sequence is TGTGCCAGCAGGCTGGACAGGGTGGCAGATACGCAGTATTTT. The encoded protein is CASRLDRVADTQYF.

The V call is TRBV6-2 or TRBV6-3, the J call TRBJ2-1; tentative D call: TRBD1 (5 bases). The CDR3 totals 16 residues. CDR1 is MNHEY and CDR2 is SVGEGT in the germline V gene. V dropped 8 bases and J dropped 1 base, with 18 bases sitting between them. CDR3 sequence reads: CASAQRGIESYNEQFF. CDR3 DNA: TGTGCCAGCGCCCAAAGGGGAATTGAATCCTACAATGAGCAGTTCTTC.

The gene calls are TRBV10-3 and TRBJ2-7; TRBD1 matches at 8 bases. V lost 4 bases, J lost 13 bases, and 9 bases stayed unmatched. Germline-derived CDR1 and CDR2 are ENHRY and SYGVKD. The CDR3 length is 12 residues. The chain's CDR3 is CAISGTGPDFYF. The CDR3, as DNA: TGTGCCATCAGTGGGACAGGGCCAGACTTTTACTTC.

The V and J genes are TRBV20-1 and TRBJ2-2; D not resolved. Looked up from germline, CDR1 is DFQATT and CDR2 is SNEGSKA (reference sequence). Trimming shortened V by 6 bases and J by 3 bases, and 17 bases separated the two germline ends. The CDR3 has 15 amino acids. The CDR3 DNA follows: TGCAGTGCCAGGACCCCCTCCCCCGACACCGGGGAGCTGTTTTTT. Translation gives CSARTPSPDTGELFF.

This clonotype was observed a handful of times. The chain has TRBV28 and TRBJ2-7; D is undetermined. The CDR3 totals 11 residues. Germline assignment: CDR1 MDHEN and CDR2 SYDVKM. Trimming cost V 5 bases and J 5 bases, with 7 bases left between them. The chain's CDR3 is CASSHTDEQYF. The CDR3 DNA follows: TGTGCCAGCAGTCACACAGACGAGCAGTACTTC.